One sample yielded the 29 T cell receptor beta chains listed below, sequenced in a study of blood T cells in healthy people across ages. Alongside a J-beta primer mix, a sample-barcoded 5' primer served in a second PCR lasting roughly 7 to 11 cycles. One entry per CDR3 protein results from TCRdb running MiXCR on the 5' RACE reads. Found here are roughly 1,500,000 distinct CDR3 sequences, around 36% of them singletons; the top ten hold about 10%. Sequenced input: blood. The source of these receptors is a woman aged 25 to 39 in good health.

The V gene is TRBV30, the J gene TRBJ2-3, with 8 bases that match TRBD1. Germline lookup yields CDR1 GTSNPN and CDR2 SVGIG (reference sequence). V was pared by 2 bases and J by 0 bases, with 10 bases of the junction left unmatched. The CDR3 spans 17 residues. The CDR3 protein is CAWSTRDRTTSTDTQYF. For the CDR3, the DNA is TGTGCCTGGAGTACCCGGGACAGGACCACTAGCACAGATACGCAGTATTTT.

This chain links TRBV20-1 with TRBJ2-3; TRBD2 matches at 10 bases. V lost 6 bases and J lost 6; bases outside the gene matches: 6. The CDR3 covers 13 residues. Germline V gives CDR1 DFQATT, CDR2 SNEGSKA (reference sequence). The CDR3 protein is CSARQAGGDTQYF. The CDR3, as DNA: TGCAGTGCCCGACAAGCGGGAGGGGATACGCAGTATTTT.

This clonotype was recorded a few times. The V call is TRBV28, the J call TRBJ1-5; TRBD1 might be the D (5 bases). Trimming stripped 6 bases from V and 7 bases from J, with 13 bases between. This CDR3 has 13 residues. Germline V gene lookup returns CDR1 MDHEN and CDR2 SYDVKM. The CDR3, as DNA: TGTGCCAGCAGGGCCCAAGGGGTCCAGCCCCAGCATTTT. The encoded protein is CASRAQGVQPQHF.

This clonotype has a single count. The DNA for the CDR3 is TGTGCCAGCATAGAGGCTGCAGGGGTCGAAATGAACACTGAAGCTTTCTTT. It translates to CASIEAAGVEMNTEAFF. This sequence joins TRBV21-1 and TRBJ1-1; no DNA check was done on the table's D call, TRBD1. TRBV21-1 has pseudogene status. CDR3 length: 17 amino acids.

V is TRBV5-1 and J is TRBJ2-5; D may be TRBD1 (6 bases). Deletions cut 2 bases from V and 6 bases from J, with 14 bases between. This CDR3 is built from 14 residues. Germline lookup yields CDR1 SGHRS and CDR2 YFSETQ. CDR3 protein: CASSFEQGTKTQYF. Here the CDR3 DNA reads TGCGCCAGCAGCTTCGAACAGGGAACTAAGACCCAGTACTTC.

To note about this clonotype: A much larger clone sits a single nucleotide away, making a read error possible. CDR3 sequence: CASSTGTSAAYERYF. DNA of the CDR3: TGTGCCAGCAGCACGGGGACTAGCGCGGCCTACGAGCGGTACTTC. The chain combines TRBV5-5 with TRBJ2-7; 10 bases are a match to TRBD2. The CDR3 sequence is 15 residues long. Germline CDR1 SGHKS, CDR2 YYEKEE (reference sequence).

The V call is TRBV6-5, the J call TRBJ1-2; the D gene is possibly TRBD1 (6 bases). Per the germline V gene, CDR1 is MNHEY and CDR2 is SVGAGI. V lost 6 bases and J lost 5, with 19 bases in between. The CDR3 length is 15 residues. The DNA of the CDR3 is TGTGCCAGCAGCCCCCGGACAGCCAATCCATATGGCTACACCTTC. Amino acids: CASSPRTANPYGYTF.

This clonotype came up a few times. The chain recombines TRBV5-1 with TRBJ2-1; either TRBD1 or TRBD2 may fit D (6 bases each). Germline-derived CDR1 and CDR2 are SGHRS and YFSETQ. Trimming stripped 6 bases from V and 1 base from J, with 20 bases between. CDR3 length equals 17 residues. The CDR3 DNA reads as TGCGCCAGCACCGCGTTAGGGGGAGGTGGATCCTACAATGAGCAGTTCTTC. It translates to CASTALGGGGSYNEQFF.

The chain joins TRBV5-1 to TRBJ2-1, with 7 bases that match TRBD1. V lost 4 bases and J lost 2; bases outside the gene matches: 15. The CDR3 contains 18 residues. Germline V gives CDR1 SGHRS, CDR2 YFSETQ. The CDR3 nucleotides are TGCGCCAGCAGCCCTACCCCAGGGGGACCCCTACCCTACAATGAGCAGTTCTTC. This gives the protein CASSPTPGGPLPYNEQFF. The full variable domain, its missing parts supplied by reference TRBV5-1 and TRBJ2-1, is KAGVTQTPRYLIKTRGQQVTLSCSPISGHRSVSWYQQTPGQGLQFLFEYFSETQRNKGNFPGRFSGRQFSNSRSEMNVSTLELGDSALYLCASSPTPGGPLPYNEQFFGPGTRLTVL.

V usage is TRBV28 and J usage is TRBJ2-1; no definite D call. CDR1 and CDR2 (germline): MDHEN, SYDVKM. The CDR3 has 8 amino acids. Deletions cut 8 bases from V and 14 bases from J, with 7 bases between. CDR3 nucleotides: TGTGCCAGCGGTAAGGAGTTCTTC. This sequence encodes CASGKEFF.

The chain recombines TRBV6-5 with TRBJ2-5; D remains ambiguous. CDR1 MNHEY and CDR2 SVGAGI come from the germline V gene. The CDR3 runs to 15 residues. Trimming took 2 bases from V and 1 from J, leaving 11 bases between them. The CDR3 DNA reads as TGTGCCAGCAGTTACCTCGGCAGTTTCCAAGAGACCCAGTACTTC. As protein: CASSYLGSFQETQYF.

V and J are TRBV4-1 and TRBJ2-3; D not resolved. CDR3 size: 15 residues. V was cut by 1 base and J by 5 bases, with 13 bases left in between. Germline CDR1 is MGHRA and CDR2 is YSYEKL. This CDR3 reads CASSQASRWVDTQYF. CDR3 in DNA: TGCGCCAGCAGCCAAGCCTCGCGGTGGGTAGATACGCAGTATTTT.

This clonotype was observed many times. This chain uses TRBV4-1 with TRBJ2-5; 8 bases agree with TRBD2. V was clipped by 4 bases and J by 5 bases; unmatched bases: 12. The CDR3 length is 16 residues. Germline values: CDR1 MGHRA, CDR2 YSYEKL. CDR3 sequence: CASSLIPGGARETQYF. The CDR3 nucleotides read TGCGCCAGCAGCCTAATACCCGGGGGGGCAAGGGAGACCCAGTACTTC.

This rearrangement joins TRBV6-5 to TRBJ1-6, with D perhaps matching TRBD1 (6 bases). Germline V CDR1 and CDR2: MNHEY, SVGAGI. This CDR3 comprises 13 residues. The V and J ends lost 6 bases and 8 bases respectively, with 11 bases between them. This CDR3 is CASSPRTDSPLHF. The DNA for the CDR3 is TGTGCCAGCAGCCCTCGGACAGATTCACCCCTCCACTTT.

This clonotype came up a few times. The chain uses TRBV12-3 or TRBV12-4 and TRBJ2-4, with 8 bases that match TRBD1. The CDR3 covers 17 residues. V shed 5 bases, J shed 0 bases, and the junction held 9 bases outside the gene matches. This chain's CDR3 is CASSPDRGRVAKNIQYF. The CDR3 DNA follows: TGTGCCAGCAGTCCTGACAGGGGACGCGTAGCCAAAAACATTCAGTACTTC.

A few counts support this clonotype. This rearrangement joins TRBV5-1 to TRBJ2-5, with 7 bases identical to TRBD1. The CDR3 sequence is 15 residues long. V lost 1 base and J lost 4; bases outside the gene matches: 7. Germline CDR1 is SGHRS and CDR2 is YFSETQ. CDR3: CASSLHRGIGETQYF. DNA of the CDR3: TGCGCCAGCAGCTTGCACAGGGGCATAGGAGAGACCCAGTACTTC.

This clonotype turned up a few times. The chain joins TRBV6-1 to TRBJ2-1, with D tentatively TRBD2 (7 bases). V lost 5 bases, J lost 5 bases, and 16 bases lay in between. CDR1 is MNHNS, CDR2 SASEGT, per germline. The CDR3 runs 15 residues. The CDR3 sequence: CASSQWGGGHNEQFF. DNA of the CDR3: TGTGCCAGCAGTCAATGGGGCGGGGGCCACAATGAGCAGTTCTTC.

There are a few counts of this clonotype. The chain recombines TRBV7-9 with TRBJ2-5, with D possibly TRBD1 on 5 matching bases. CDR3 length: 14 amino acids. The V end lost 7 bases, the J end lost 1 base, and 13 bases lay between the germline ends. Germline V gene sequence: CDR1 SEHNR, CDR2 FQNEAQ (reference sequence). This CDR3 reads CASIKTGPQETQYF. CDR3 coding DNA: TGTGCCAGCATCAAAACAGGACCCCAAGAGACCCAGTACTTC.

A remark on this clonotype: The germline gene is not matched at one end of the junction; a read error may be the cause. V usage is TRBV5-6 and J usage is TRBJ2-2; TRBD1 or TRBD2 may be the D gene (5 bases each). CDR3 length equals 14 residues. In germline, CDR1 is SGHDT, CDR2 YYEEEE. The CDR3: CASSSDSSTGERFF. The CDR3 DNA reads TGTGCCAGCAGCTCCGACAGTTCCACCGGGGAGCGGTTTTTT.

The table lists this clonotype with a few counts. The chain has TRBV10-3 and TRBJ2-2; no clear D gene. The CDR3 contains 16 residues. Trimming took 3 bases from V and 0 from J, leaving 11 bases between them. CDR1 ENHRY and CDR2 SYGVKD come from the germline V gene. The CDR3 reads CAISDWRPPNTGELFF. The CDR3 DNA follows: TGTGCCATCAGTGATTGGCGACCACCGAACACCGGGGAGCTGTTTTTT.

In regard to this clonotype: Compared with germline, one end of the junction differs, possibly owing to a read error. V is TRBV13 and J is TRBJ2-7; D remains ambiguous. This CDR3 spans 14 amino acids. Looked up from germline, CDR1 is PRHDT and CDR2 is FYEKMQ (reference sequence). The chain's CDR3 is CTSSASGRWYEQYF. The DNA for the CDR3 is TGTACCAGCAGCGCCTCGGGCAGGTGGTACGAGCAGTACTTC.

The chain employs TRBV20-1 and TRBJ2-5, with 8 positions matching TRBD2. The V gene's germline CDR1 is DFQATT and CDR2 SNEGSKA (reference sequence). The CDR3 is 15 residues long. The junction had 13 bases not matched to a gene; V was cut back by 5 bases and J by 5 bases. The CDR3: CSADEAGGPLETQYF. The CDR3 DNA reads TGCAGTGCTGACGAGGCGGGGGGCCCGTTGGAGACCCAGTACTTC.

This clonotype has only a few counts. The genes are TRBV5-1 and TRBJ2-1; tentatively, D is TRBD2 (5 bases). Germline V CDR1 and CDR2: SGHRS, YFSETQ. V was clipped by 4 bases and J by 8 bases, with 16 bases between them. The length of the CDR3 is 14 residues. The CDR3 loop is CASSPSRGRDEQFF. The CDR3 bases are TGCGCCAGCAGCCCTAGCCGCGGCCGCGATGAGCAGTTCTTC.

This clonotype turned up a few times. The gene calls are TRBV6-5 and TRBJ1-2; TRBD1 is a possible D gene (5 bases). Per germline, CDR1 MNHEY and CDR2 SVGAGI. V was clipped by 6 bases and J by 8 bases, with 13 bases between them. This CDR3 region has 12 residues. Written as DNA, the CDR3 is TGTGCCAGCAGGATTGGGGGTAGCGGCTACACCTTC. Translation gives CASRIGGSGYTF.

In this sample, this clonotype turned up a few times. The CDR3 reads CAGDIRVKDYEQYF. DNA of the CDR3: TGTGCCGGAGACATCAGGGTAAAGGACTACGAGCAGTACTTC. The chain couples TRBV28 to TRBJ2-7; D is possibly TRBD1 (5 bases). Trimming shortened V by 11 bases and J by 3 bases, and 20 bases separated the two germline ends. This CDR3 is built from 14 residues. Germline values: CDR1 MDHEN, CDR2 SYDVKM.

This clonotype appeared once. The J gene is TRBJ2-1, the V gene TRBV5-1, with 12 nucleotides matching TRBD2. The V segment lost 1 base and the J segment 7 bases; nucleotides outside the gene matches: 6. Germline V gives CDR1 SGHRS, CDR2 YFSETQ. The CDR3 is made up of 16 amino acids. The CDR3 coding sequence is TGCGCCAGCAGCTTGTTGACTAGCGGGGGTGGAAATGAGCAGTTCTTC. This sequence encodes CASSLLTSGGGNEQFF.

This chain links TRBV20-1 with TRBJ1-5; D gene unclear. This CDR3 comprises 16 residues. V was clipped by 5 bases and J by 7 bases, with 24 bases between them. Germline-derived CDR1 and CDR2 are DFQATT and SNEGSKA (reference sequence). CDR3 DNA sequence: TGCAGTGCTTCCCAAAGCCCCCCCTCTAGGACCCAGCCCCAGCATTTT. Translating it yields CSASQSPPSRTQPQHF.

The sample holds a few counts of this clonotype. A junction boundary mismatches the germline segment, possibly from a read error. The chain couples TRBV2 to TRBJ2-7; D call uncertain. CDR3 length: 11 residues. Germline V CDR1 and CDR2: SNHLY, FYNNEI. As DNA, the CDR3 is TGTACCAGCAGTGGTAGCTACGAGCAGTACTTC. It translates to CTSSGSYEQYF.

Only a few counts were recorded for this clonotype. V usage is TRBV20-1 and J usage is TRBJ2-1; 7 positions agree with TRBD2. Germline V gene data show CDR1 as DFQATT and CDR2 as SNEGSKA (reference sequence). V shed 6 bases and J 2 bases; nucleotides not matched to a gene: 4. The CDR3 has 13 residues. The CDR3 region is CSARTRTYNEQFF. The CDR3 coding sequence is TGCAGTGCCCGGACTAGAACCTACAATGAGCAGTTCTTC.